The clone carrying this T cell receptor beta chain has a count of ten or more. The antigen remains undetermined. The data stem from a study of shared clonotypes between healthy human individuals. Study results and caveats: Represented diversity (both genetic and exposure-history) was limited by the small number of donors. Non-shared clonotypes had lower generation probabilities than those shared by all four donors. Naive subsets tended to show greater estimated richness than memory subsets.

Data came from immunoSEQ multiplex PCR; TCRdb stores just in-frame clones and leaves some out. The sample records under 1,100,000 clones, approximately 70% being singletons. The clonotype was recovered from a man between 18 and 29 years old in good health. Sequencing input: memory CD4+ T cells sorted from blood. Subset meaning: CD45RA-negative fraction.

CDR3 protein: CASSQTRLMNTEAFF. The CDR3 DNA follows: TGTGCCAGCAGCCAAACTCGGCTAATGAACACTGAAGCTTTCTTT. This rearrangement joins TRBV13 to TRBJ1-1; D unresolved. Germline CDR1 is PRHDT and CDR2 is FYEKMQ (reference sequence). This CDR3 spans 15 amino acids. V was cut by 5 bases and J by 0 bases, with 13 bases left in between.